This TCR beta chain emerged from a study of blood T cell repertoires in COVID-19. Study-wide context: Collection of acute and convalescent COVID-19 samples took place in the United States, Italy and Spain. PBMCs, B-cell-depleted T cells, or T cells were the source of the cDNA or gDNA that made up the material.

Per germline, CDR1 LGHNT and CDR2 FRNRAP. This CDR3 comprises 15 residues. The junction had 4 bases not matched to a gene; V was cut back by 1 base and J by 4 bases. Per the authors' pipeline: Reference gene primer amplification in the assay estimated nucleated cell counts. Some clones are missing from TCRdb's copy, which holds only in-frame ones; the method was immunoSEQ multiplex PCR. The V and J calls and the clone size are those of that table, but D and trimming were determined from the DNA. The table lists approximately 190,000 clones, roughly four fifths of them singletons. The rearrangement joins TRBV12-5 to TRBJ2-5, with 9 bases that match TRBD1. The sample comprised peripheral blood. This receptor was taken from a man aged 25-40 years with active or convalescent COVID-19. The DNA of the CDR3 is TGTGCTAGTGGTTTGGCCGGGACAGGGCTAGAGACCCAGTACTTC. This codes for CASGLAGTGLETQYF.